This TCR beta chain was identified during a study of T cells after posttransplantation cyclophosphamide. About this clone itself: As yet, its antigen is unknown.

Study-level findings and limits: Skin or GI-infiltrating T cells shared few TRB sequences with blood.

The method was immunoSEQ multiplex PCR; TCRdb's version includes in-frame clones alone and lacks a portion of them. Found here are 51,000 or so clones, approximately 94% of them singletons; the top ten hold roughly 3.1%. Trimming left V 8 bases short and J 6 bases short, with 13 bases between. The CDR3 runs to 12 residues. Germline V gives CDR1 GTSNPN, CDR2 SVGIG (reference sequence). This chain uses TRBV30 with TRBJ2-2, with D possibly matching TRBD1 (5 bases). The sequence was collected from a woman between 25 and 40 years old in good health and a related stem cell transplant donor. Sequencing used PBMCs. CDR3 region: CAGHPGSGELFF. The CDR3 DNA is TGTGCCGGCCACCCAGGGTCCGGGGAGCTGTTTTTT.